Shown below are 29 T cell receptor beta chains from a single sample sequenced in a study of memory CD4+ T cells and cytomegalovirus serostatus. The assay was immunoSEQ multiplex PCR, and TCRdb's table has in-frame clones only and misses some. The repertoire consists of around 60,000 clones, with less than 85% occurring once and the leading ten covering about 0.51%. The sort gate was single viable CD3+CD4+CD8-CD45RO+ cells for memory CD4+ T cells. The sample taken for sequencing was memory CD4+ T cells from blood. The receptors here all came from an adult in good health and CMV-seronegative. Some clones in this sample may be carry-over from other donors' samples.

The chain is built from TRBV5-8 and TRBJ1-1; 7 bases are a match to TRBD1. The junction had 4 bases not matched to a gene; V was cut back by 0 bases and J by 5 bases. The length of the CDR3 is 14 residues. CDR1 SGHTS and CDR2 YDEGEE come from the germline V gene. The CDR3 here is CASSLGQGRTEAFF. CDR3 DNA sequence: TGTGCCAGCAGCTTGGGACAGGGAAGGACTGAAGCTTTCTTT.

The CDR3 bases are TGTGCCAGCAGCTTGATCGCAGGGAGGATAACTGAAGCTTTCTTT. It specifies CASSLIAGRITEAFF. The chain is built from TRBV5-5 and TRBJ1-1, with D possibly TRBD1 on 5 matching bases. The V and J ends lost 1 base and 5 bases respectively, with 15 bases between them. This CDR3 has 15 amino acids. Germline V gene data show CDR1 as SGHKS and CDR2 as YYEKEE (reference sequence).

The V gene is TRBV5-1, the J gene TRBJ2-3; D is possibly TRBD2 (6 bases). CDR3 length: 17 residues. With 0 bases removed from V and 2 bases from J, the gap between germline ends came to 16 bases. From germline, CDR1 is SGHRS and CDR2 YFSETQ. The CDR3 bases are TGCGCCAGCAGCTTGGGAGGAGGGCTTCGCTCCACAGATACGCAGTATTTT. It is translated as CASSLGGGLRSTDTQYF.

The genes are TRBV7-2 and TRBJ2-4, with D uncertain. The germline CDR1 and CDR2 sequences are SGHTA and FQGNSA. V lost 1 base to trimming and J lost 9 bases, with 10 bases between them. The CDR3 runs 13 residues. DNA of the CDR3: TGTGCCAGCAGCTTAGGCGGTAGTGGCATTCAGTACTTC. Translation gives CASSLGGSGIQYF.

The chain combines TRBV5-1 with TRBJ2-3, with 7 bases lining up with TRBD1. CDR3 length: 15 amino acids. Germline CDR1 reads SGHRS; CDR2 reads YFSETQ. The V and J ends lost 8 bases and 0 bases, in that order; junction bases with no gene match: 9. In DNA form, the CDR3 reads TGCGCCAGTCCGGACAGGCACCTTAGCACAGATACGCAGTATTTT. This translates into CASPDRHLSTDTQYF.

The rearrangement links TRBV28 to TRBJ1-2, with 9 bases identical to TRBD1. V gave up 6 bases and J gave up 8 bases; unmatched junction bases: 7. The germline V gene encodes CDR1 MDHEN and CDR2 SYDVKM. The CDR3 has 13 amino acids. CDR3 bases: TGTGCCAGCAGAAAACAGGGGGCCGAGGGCTACACCTTC. Protein product: CASRKQGAEGYTF.

The rearrangement joins TRBV29-1 to TRBJ2-1; a possible D gene is TRBD2 (6 bases). The CDR3 contains 13 residues. V was clipped by 6 bases and J by 8 bases, with 17 bases between them. From germline, CDR1 is SQVTM and CDR2 ANQGSEA. CDR3 coding DNA: TGCAGCGTGGCCCTCGGACTACTCGATGAGCAGTTCTTC. Translated: CSVALGLLDEQFF.

J is TRBJ2-3 and V is TRBV7-9; TRBD2 aligns across 8 bases. Germline V gene data show CDR1 as SEHNR and CDR2 as FQNEAQ (reference sequence). The CDR3 consists of 17 residues. After removal of 5 bases from V and 2 bases from J, the junction contained 12 bases not matched to a gene. CDR3 loop: CASSPGGVKGPTDTQYF. The CDR3 DNA follows: TGTGCCAGCAGCCCCGGGGGGGTCAAGGGACCCACAGATACGCAGTATTTT.

The chain has TRBV5-1 and TRBJ2-7; D is uncertain. Germline V lookup: CDR1 SGHRS, CDR2 YFSETQ. V was shortened by 0 bases and J by 2 bases, with 12 bases between the two germline ends. The CDR3 has 15 amino acids. The DNA for the CDR3 is TGCGCCAGCAGCTTGGGGGGAAATCCGACCTACGAGCAGTACTTC. The encoded protein is CASSLGGNPTYEQYF.

The chain couples TRBV5-1 to TRBJ1-2; 7 bases line up with TRBD1. V shed 2 bases and J 3 bases; nucleotides not matched to a gene: 7. The germline V gene has CDR1 SGHRS and CDR2 YFSETQ. There are 15 residues in the CDR3. In DNA, the CDR3 is TGCGCCAGCAGCTTAGGGGGACAGACTTACTATGGCTACACCTTC. Translation: CASSLGGQTYYGYTF.

This chain links TRBV4-2 with TRBJ2-3; 8 positions match TRBD2. Germline V CDR1 and CDR2: LGHNA, YNFKEQ. The CDR3 has 15 residues. With 8 bases clipped from V and 5 bases from J, the junction kept 12 bases outside the gene matches. As DNA, the CDR3 is TGTGCCAGCGCGCGTGGAGGAGCGGGGGAAGATACGCAGTATTTT. Encoded protein: CASARGGAGEDTQYF.

The rearrangement joins TRBV11-3 to TRBJ2-1; maybe TRBD2 (6 bases). This CDR3 spans 15 amino acids. The V and J ends lost 1 base and 8 bases respectively, with 15 bases between them. The germline V gene encodes CDR1 SGHNT and CDR2 YENEEA. The CDR3 DNA follows: TGTGCCAGCAGCTTAGGGGTGGCCCGCGGGGATGAGCAGTTCTTC. Amino acids: CASSLGVARGDEQFF.

This clone was recorded a few times. V and J are TRBV28 and TRBJ1-3; no definite D call. From germline, CDR1 is MDHEN and CDR2 SYDVKM. Trimming removed 5 bases at V and 9 bases at J, with 8 bases between. The CDR3 is 11 amino acids. DNA of the CDR3: TGTGCCAGCAGTGTGCGAGGCACCATATATTTT. Its translation: CASSVRGTIYF.

This clone was detected only a few times. The chain has TRBV9 and TRBJ2-3; D unresolved. Per germline, CDR1 SGDLS and CDR2 YYNGEE. The CDR3 covers 13 residues. V shed 3 bases and J shed 8 bases, with 13 bases lying between them. The CDR3 DNA sequence: TGTGCCAGCAGCGCCGGAGTCGAGAGTACGCAGTATTTT. Its translation: CASSAGVESTQYF.

This clone has only a few counts. The chain combines TRBV28 with TRBJ2-4; 10 nucleotides match TRBD1. Trimming removed 6 bases from V and 5 bases from J; junction bases left unmatched: 28. The CDR3 extends over 22 amino acids. CDR1 MDHEN and CDR2 SYDVKM come from the germline V gene. The CDR3 region has the DNA TGTGCCAGCAGCCGAAAGACCCCACCGGGACAGGGGTATCATAGCCAGCAAAACATTCAGTACTTC. This sequence encodes CASSRKTPPGQGYHSQQNIQYF.

The sample holds one count of this clone. The chain recombines TRBV28 with TRBJ2-7, with TRBD2 identical over 8 bases. This CDR3 comprises 12 residues. Per germline, CDR1 MDHEN and CDR2 SYDVKM. V shed 6 bases and J 4 bases; nucleotides not matched to a gene: 2. The CDR3 DNA reads as TGTGCCAGCAGCGTAGCGGGATACGAGCAGTACTTC. As protein: CASSVAGYEQYF.

The chain uses TRBV10-3 and TRBJ1-2, with 11 bases identical to TRBD1. The CDR3 runs to 15 residues. Trimming took 6 bases from V and 7 from J; bases not matched to a gene: 10. Germline V gene lookup returns CDR1 ENHRY and CDR2 SYGVKD. For the CDR3, the DNA is TGTGCCATCAGAACCGGGACAGGGGGTAAGGGTGGCTACACCTTC. Its protein product is CAIRTGTGGKGGYTF.

This clone was observed a handful of times. The chain carries TRBV30 and TRBJ2-2; no firm D call. The CDR3 loop spans 15 amino acids. Per germline, CDR1 GTSNPN and CDR2 SVGIG (reference sequence). The V and J ends lost 1 base and 6 bases respectively, with 15 bases between them. CDR3 DNA sequence: TGTGCCTGGAGTGCCCAGATGTTGTTAGCCGGGGAGCTGTTTTTT. Translating it yields CAWSAQMLLAGELFF.

V gene TRBV7-8 combines with J gene TRBJ2-5, with 9 bases matching TRBD2. Germline values: CDR1 SGHVS, CDR2 FQNEAQ. CDR3 size: 15 residues. Trimming removed 5 bases from V and 5 bases from J; junction bases left unmatched: 9. The CDR3 reads CASSHDWGTSETQYF. CDR3 nucleotides: TGTGCCAGCAGCCATGATTGGGGGACTAGCGAGACCCAGTACTTC.

The chain combines TRBV29-1 with TRBJ2-3; D call uncertain. CDR3 size: 13 residues. Trimming took off 7 bases at V and 6 bases at J, with 17 bases between the two ends. The germline V gene has CDR1 SQVTM and CDR2 ANQGSEA. The DNA for the CDR3 is TGCAGCGCCCGGACCAGCTACGGGGATACGCAGTATTTT. This codes for CSARTSYGDTQYF.

The CDR3 loop reads CASSQQGNVGGNTIYF. DNA of the CDR3: TGTGCCAGCAGCCAACAGGGGAACGTTGGTGGAAACACCATATATTTT. The chain uses TRBV9 and TRBJ1-3; 7 bases are a match to TRBD1. After removal of 4 bases from V and 3 bases from J, the junction contained 10 bases not matched to a gene. CDR1 is SGDLS, CDR2 YYNGEE, per germline. The CDR3 consists of 16 residues.

The gene calls are TRBV5-1 and TRBJ2-7, with D possibly being TRBD1 (5 bases). This CDR3 spans 18 amino acids. Germline-derived CDR1 and CDR2 are SGHRS and YFSETQ. V was clipped by 4 bases and J by 0 bases, with 23 bases between them. CDR3 protein: CASSPPKGPKASSYEQYF. The CDR3, as DNA: TGCGCCAGCAGCCCCCCGAAGGGGCCGAAGGCCTCCTCCTACGAGCAGTACTTC.

The genes are TRBV5-1 and TRBJ2-1, with 10 positions matching TRBD2. The CDR3 is 17 amino acids. V lost 0 bases, J lost 1 base, and 4 bases stayed unmatched. CDR1 is SGHRS, CDR2 YFSETQ, per germline. The CDR3 reads CASSLASGSGSYNEQFF. CDR3 nucleotide sequence: TGCGCCAGCAGCTTGGCTAGCGGGAGTGGGTCCTACAATGAGCAGTTCTTC.

The chain uses TRBV7-9 and TRBJ2-7; 9 positions match TRBD1. The CDR3 is 15 residues long. CDR1 and CDR2 from the germline V gene are SEHNR and FQNEAQ (reference sequence). V gave up 5 bases and J gave up 2 bases; unmatched junction bases: 7. As DNA, the CDR3 is TGTGCCAGCAGCCGCGGACAGGGGAAAACCTACGAGCAGTACTTC. Protein: CASSRGQGKTYEQYF.

Only a few counts were recorded for this clone. The CDR3 bases are TGTGCCAGCAGCCAAGAGAGCCTATCTGGAAACACCATATATTTT. Translating it yields CASSQESLSGNTIYF. The chain recombines TRBV14 with TRBJ1-3; no clear D gene. The CDR3 has 15 residues. V was shortened by 0 bases and J by 1 base, with 7 bases between the two germline ends. The germline CDR1 and CDR2 sequences are SGHDN and FVKESK.

The genes are TRBV29-1 and TRBJ1-1, with D tentatively TRBD1 (5 bases). CDR1 and CDR2 (germline): SQVTM, ANQGSEA. This CDR3 is 14 amino acids long. V was shortened by 3 bases and J by 2 bases, with 13 bases between the two germline ends. The DNA for the CDR3 is TGCAGCGTTGATTTGGGGACCCTAAACACTGAAGCTTTCTTT. It translates to CSVDLGTLNTEAFF. The whole variable domain, remainder taken from reference TRBV29-1 and TRBJ1-1, is SAVISQKPSRDICQRGTSLTIQCQVDSQVTMMFWYRQQPGQSLTLIATANQGSEATYESGFVIDKFPISRPNLTFSTLTVSNMSPEDSSIYLCSVDLGTLNTEAFFGQGTRLTVV.

This chain links TRBV4-2 with TRBJ1-2, with a tentative D call TRBD1 (5 bases). Germline V CDR1 and CDR2: LGHNA, YNFKEQ. Trimming removed 4 bases at V and 3 bases at J, with 12 bases between. This CDR3 comprises 14 residues. CDR3 region: CASSPQGSDYGYTF. CDR3 nucleotide sequence: TGTGCCAGCAGCCCTCAGGGATCTGACTATGGCTACACCTTC.

This clone has just one count. This chain joins TRBV29-1 and TRBJ2-3; 7 bases fit TRBD2. V was pared by 7 bases and J by 6 bases, with 10 bases of the junction left unmatched. Per germline, CDR1 SQVTM and CDR2 ANQGSEA. The CDR3 is made up of 13 amino acids. This chain's CDR3 is CSGLRGFSDTQYF. Here the CDR3 DNA reads TGCAGCGGGCTGCGGGGGTTTTCGGATACGCAGTATTTT.

The chain recombines TRBV28 with TRBJ2-3, with 7 bases matching TRBD2. The CDR3 runs to 15 residues. J gave up 6 bases and V 2 bases, and 8 bases lay outside the gene matches. Germline CDR1 and CDR2: MDHEN and SYDVKM. CDR3: CASSLMGGGVDTQYF. The CDR3 DNA is TGTGCCAGCAGTTTAATGGGGGGGGGTGTTGATACGCAGTATTTT.